Presented here are 21 T cell receptor beta chains from one specimen sequenced in a study of post-analysis software for immune sequencing data. Whole-study results and caveats: In patients, five or six TRBV segments were more frequent than in controls, with TRBV5-6, TRBV5-1 and TRBV20-1 among them.

Unique molecular identifiers featured in each of the TCR beta cDNA libraries. TCRdb re-derived calls from the PCR reads in MiXCR, one entry per CDR3 protein. The sample has 800,000 to 950,000 distinct CDR3 sequences, approximately 57% seen once; the top ten hold 4.6%. Their antigens are not known. Sequenced sample: blood. The receptors here all came from a girl aged 5 to 17 with multiple sclerosis.

V is TRBV11-2 and J is TRBJ2-3; 9 positions match TRBD1. The V gene's germline CDR1 is SGHAT and CDR2 FQNNGV. Trimming cost V 1 base and J 3 bases; bases outside gene matches: 11. This CDR3 contains 18 residues. The CDR3 spells CASSLGRDRVLVTDTQYF. The CDR3, as DNA: TGTGCCAGCAGCTTAGGTCGGGACAGGGTTTTAGTGACAGATACGCAGTATTTT.

This clonotype was detected only a few times. The chain joins TRBV30 to TRBJ1-1; TRBD1 might be the D (5 bases). This CDR3 is built from 12 residues. The V end lost 8 bases, the J end lost 6 bases, and 16 bases lay between the germline ends. The germline gives CDR1 GTSNPN, CDR2 SVGIG (reference sequence). CDR3 in DNA: TGTGCCACGTCGGAGGGGAGCGCTGAAGCTTTCTTT. This gives the protein CATSEGSAEAFF. The full variable domain, with the rest looked up from reference TRBV30 and TRBJ1-1, is SQTIHQWPATLVQPVGSPLSLECTVEGTSNPNLYWYRQAAGRGLQLLFYSVGIGQISSEVPQNLSASRPQDRQFILSSKKLLLSDSGFYLCATSEGSAEAFFGQGTRLTVV.

This clonotype was seen only a few times. The rearrangement links TRBV5-5 to TRBJ2-7; TRBD2 aligns across 10 bases. With 0 bases clipped from V and 4 bases from J, the junction kept 4 bases outside the gene matches. Germline V lookup: CDR1 SGHKS, CDR2 YYEKEE (reference sequence). The CDR3 loop spans 15 amino acids. CDR3 in DNA: TGTGCCAGCAGCTTGGTTCCTAGCGGGAGTTACGAGCAGTACTTC. It codes for CASSLVPSGSYEQYF.

The V call is TRBV7-9, the J call TRBJ2-4, with D tentatively TRBD1 or TRBD2 (5 bases each). The V gene's germline CDR1 is SEHNR and CDR2 FQNEAQ (reference sequence). This CDR3 contains 13 residues. V was shortened by 3 bases and J by 13 bases, with 16 bases between the two germline ends. The CDR3 protein is CASSFSGLGEQYF. CDR3 nucleotide sequence: TGTGCCAGCAGCTTCTCAGGGTTGGGGGAGCAGTACTTC.

This clonotype was detected ten times or more. The V call is TRBV15, the J call TRBJ2-3, with D perhaps TRBD2 (7 bases). Trimming removed 9 bases from V and 2 bases from J, with 18 bases in between. Looked up from germline, CDR1 is LNHNV and CDR2 is YYDKDF (reference sequence). The CDR3 is 15 residues long. The DNA for the CDR3 is TGTGCCACGGGGGGGGCTAGCGAAGTCACAGATACGCAGTATTTT. Amino acid sequence: CATGGASEVTDTQYF. The full variable domain, its missing parts supplied by reference TRBV15 and TRBJ2-3, is DAMVIQNPRYQVTQFGKPVTLSCSQTLNHNVMYWYQQKSSQAPKLLFHYYDKDFNNEADTPDNFQSRRPNTSFCFLDIRSPGLGDTAMYLCATGGASEVTDTQYFGPGTRLTVL.

The chain has TRBV2 and TRBJ2-5, with TRBD2 identical over 11 bases. The germline V gene encodes CDR1 SNHLY and CDR2 FYNNEI. CDR3 size: 15 residues. V was clipped by 6 bases and J by 5 bases; unmatched bases: 8. CDR3 DNA: TGTGCCAGCAGGAGACTAGCGGGGCCCCCGGAGACCCAGTACTTC. It codes for CASRRLAGPPETQYF.

The genes are TRBV5-1 and TRBJ2-1, with D possibly TRBD2 on 5 matching bases. Between the trimmed V and J ends, which lost 4 bases and 8 bases, there was a span of 16 bases. This CDR3 has 14 residues. Looked up from germline, CDR1 is SGHRS and CDR2 is YFSETQ. DNA for the CDR3: TGCGCCAGCAGCCCCGGACTTCGGCCGGATGAGCAGTTCTTC. This translates into CASSPGLRPDEQFF.

V usage is TRBV3-1 and J usage is TRBJ2-3; 9 bases agree with TRBD1. Germline CDR1 is LGHDT and CDR2 is YNNKEL (reference sequence). The V and J ends lost 6 bases and 4 bases, in that order; junction bases with no gene match: 5. The CDR3 is 14 amino acids. CDR3 sequence: CASSKQGASDTQYF. The CDR3 DNA reads as TGTGCCAGCAGTAAACAGGGGGCGTCAGATACGCAGTATTTT.

This clonotype was found many times. V is TRBV5-1 and J is TRBJ2-4; a possible D gene is TRBD2 (6 bases). Trimming cost V 2 bases and J 8 bases, with 11 bases left between them. CDR3 size: 13 residues. Germline CDR1 and CDR2: SGHRS and YFSETQ. In nucleotides, the CDR3 is TGCGCCAGCAGCTTCTCGGGAGAGGACATTCAGTACTTC. It translates to CASSFSGEDIQYF.

The chain carries TRBV20-1 and TRBJ2-1; tentative D call: TRBD2 (5 bases). CDR3 length: 13 amino acids. Germline V lookup: CDR1 DFQATT, CDR2 SNEGSKA (reference sequence). Trimming shortened V by 4 bases and J by 7 bases, and 14 bases separated the two germline ends. CDR3 region: CSANLALGNEQFF. CDR3 coding DNA: TGCAGTGCTAACCTAGCATTGGGAAATGAGCAGTTCTTC.

The sample holds a few counts of this clonotype. The genes are TRBV24-1 and TRBJ2-3; maybe TRBD1 (6 bases). V shed 4 bases and J shed 4 bases, with 11 bases lying between them. Germline V gives CDR1 KGHDR, CDR2 SFDVKD. The CDR3 consists of 14 residues. CDR3 residues: CATSDLDSPDTQYF. The CDR3, as DNA: TGTGCCACCAGTGACTTGGACAGCCCAGATACGCAGTATTTT.

With regard to this clonotype: The germline gene is not matched at one end of the junction; a read error may be the cause. This chain uses TRBV25-1 with TRBJ2-7; TRBD2 is a possible D gene (5 bases). CDR1 MGHDK and CDR2 SYGVNS come from the germline V gene. This CDR3 spans 16 amino acids. The CDR3 DNA sequence: TGTGCCAGCAGTGAAATGGGAGCTACCAGCTCCTACGAGCGGTACTTC. Translating it yields CASSEMGATSSYERYF.

The V gene is TRBV29-1, the J gene TRBJ2-5; D is tentatively TRBD1 or TRBD2 (8 bases each). Germline-derived CDR1 and CDR2 are SQVTM and ANQGSEA. The CDR3 runs 17 residues. Trimming cost V 3 bases and J 4 bases, with 24 bases left between them. CDR3 bases: TGCAGCGTTGAGGACGCGGGAGGACAGGGTTTGGGAGAGACCCAGTACTTC. It yields the protein CSVEDAGGQGLGETQYF.

V is TRBV10-3 and J is TRBJ2-5; 11 nucleotides line up with TRBD2. The DNA end is a closer match to TRBJ2-7, so the J assignment may be wrong. The CDR3 is 17 residues long. CDR1 and CDR2 (germline): ENHRY, SYGVKD. This CDR3 reads CAISESRLAGGSYEQYF. The DNA for the CDR3 is TGTGCCATCAGTGAGTCGCGGCTAGCGGGAGGTAGTTACGAGCAGTACTTC.

This chain connects TRBV6-1 to TRBJ1-2; no clear D gene. Germline V lookup: CDR1 MNHNS, CDR2 SASEGT. V dropped 7 bases and J dropped 2 bases, with 14 bases sitting between them. The CDR3 runs 14 residues. CDR3 loop: CASILTLANYGYTF. CDR3 DNA: TGTGCCAGCATCCTCACCCTAGCCAACTATGGCTACACCTTC.

This clonotype showed up many times. At one boundary the junction diverges from the germline segment, which might be a read error. The chain couples TRBV5-1 to TRBJ2-3; TRBD2 aligns across 16 bases. Germline V CDR1 and CDR2: SGHRS, YFSETQ. This CDR3 comprises 15 residues. Here the CDR3 DNA reads TGTGCCAGCAGCTTGGGACTAGCGGGGGGGGATACGCAGTATTTT. Its protein is CASSLGLAGGDTQYF.

This chain uses TRBV20-1 with TRBJ2-1, with 14 bases aligning to TRBD2. V dropped 5 bases and J dropped 4; count of bases not matched to a gene: 19. The CDR3 runs 20 residues. Germline CDR1 and CDR2: DFQATT and SNEGSKA (reference sequence). The CDR3 bases are TGCAGTGCTCAAGACGGGACTAGCGGGAGTTTCGGGCAGACGTACAATGAGCAGTTCTTC. Translated: CSAQDGTSGSFGQTYNEQFF.

The V call is TRBV21-1, the J call TRBJ2-4; whether TRBD1, the table's D call, matches the DNA was not checked. TRBV21-1 is labeled a pseudogene. The CDR3 is 17 amino acids. The CDR3 loop reads CASRAFDRALAKNIQYF. In DNA form, the CDR3 reads TGTGCCAGCAGGGCCTTCGACAGGGCTTTAGCCAAAAACATTCAGTACTTC.

The rearrangement links TRBV15 to TRBJ2-5; 7 bases agree with TRBD1. Germline loops: CDR1 LNHNV, CDR2 YYDKDF (reference sequence). J was trimmed by 3 bases and V by 4 bases; bases with no gene match: 8. CDR3 length equals 15 residues. This CDR3 is CATSTSLGTEETQYF. In DNA form, the CDR3 reads TGTGCCACCAGCACCTCTCTAGGGACAGAAGAGACCCAGTACTTC.

This clonotype showed up just a few times. The chain carries TRBV7-9 and TRBJ2-7; D perhaps matches TRBD2 (6 bases). V was pared by 8 bases and J by 0 bases, with 11 bases between. Germline-derived CDR1 and CDR2 are SEHNR and FQNEAQ (reference sequence). The CDR3 extends over 13 amino acids. CDR3 nucleotide sequence: TGTGCCAGCCGGGACTTGAGCTCCTACGAGCAGTACTTC. This encodes CASRDLSSYEQYF.

J is TRBJ2-5 and V is TRBV20-1; 8 nucleotides line up with TRBD1. This CDR3 is built from 17 residues. The germline V gene has CDR1 DFQATT and CDR2 SNEGSKA (reference sequence). The trim removed 3 bases at V and 11 bases at J, leaving 23 bases unmatched. CDR3 in amino acids: CSASSVRGTGNYNEQYF. CDR3 DNA sequence: TGCAGTGCTAGTTCCGTACGAGGGACAGGCAACTACAATGAGCAGTACTTC.